This T cell receptor (beta chain) was profiled in a study of CD8+CD57+ T cells in acquired aplastic anemia. Overall study: CD4+ and CD8+ cells, once sorted, gave DNA averaging about 3 ug. Mean read depth for CD4+ cells from healthy donors was roughly 10 million. Regarding the study as a whole: Simpson's diversity of CD8+ cells was not significantly different in patients compared with controls. Between patients and controls, around 30 CD8+ CDR3 sequences were found in common.

With regard to this clonotype: No antigen is known for it.

V gave up 5 bases and J gave up 8 bases, with 19 bases separating them. Germline CDR1 is SNHLY and CDR2 is FYNNEI. CDR3 size: 15 residues. Profiling of TCR beta VDJ combinations and CDR3 sequences used genomic DNA as template. TCRdb analysed the reads with MiXCR anew, one entry per CDR3 protein. The repertoire holds about 42,000 distinct CDR3 sequences, with roughly 65% as singletons. V gene TRBV2 combines with J gene TRBJ2-1; tentative D call: TRBD1 (6 bases). The receptor's source is a human donor in good health, serving as a control. Sequencing input: sorted CD4+, CD8+, or CD8+CD57+ T cells (not recorded which) from PBMCs. CDR3 sequence reads: CASSQADSGLDEQFF. CDR3 bases: TGTGCCAGCAGTCAGGCGGACAGTGGTTTGGATGAGCAGTTCTTC.